The clone carrying this T cell receptor (beta chain) was found a few times. The TCR library protocol attached unique molecular identifiers to the individual cDNA molecules. TCRdb fed the 5' RACE reads into MiXCR, producing one record per CDR3 protein. Found here are about 60,000 distinct CDR3 sequences, more than 13% of them singletons; the top ten hold over 8%. This record comes from a study of early T cells in non-severe SARS-CoV-2 infection. The CDR3 runs to 15 residues. Per germline, CDR1 KGHSH and CDR2 LQKENI. With 4 bases removed from V and 5 bases from J, the gap between germline ends came to 15 bases.

Sequenced here: whole blood, sampled at baseline. The receptor was derived from an adult who was a healthcare worker with PCR-confirmed SARS-CoV-2 infection or an uninfected control (not recorded which). This chain joins TRBV18 and TRBJ2-4, with D tentatively TRBD1 (6 bases). This CDR3 reads CASSRAQGRENIQYF. Here the CDR3 DNA reads TGTGCCAGCTCACGAGCACAGGGCCGTGAAAACATTCAGTACTTC.